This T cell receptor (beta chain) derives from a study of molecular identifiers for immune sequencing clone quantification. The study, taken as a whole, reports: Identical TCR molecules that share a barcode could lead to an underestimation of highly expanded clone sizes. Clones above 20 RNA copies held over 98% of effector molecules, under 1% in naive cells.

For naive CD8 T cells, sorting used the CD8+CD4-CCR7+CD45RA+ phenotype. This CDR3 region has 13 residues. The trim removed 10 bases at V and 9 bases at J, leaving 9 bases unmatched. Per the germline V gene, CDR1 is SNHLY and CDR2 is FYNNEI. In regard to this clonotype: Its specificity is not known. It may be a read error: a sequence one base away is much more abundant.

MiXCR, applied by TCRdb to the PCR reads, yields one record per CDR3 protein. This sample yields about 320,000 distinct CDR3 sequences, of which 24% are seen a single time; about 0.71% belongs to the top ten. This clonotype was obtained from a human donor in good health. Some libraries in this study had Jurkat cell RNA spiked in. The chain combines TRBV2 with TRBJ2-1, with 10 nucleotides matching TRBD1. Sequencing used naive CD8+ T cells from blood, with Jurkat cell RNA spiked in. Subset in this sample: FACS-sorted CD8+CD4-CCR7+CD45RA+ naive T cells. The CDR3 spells CATGTGENSEQFF. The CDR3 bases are TGTGCCACTGGGACAGGGGAAAACAGTGAGCAGTTCTTC.